The rows below give T cell receptor beta chains drawn from one sample of a study of shared clonotypes between healthy human individuals. Assay used: immunoSEQ multiplex PCR; TCRdb lists only in-frame clones, some missing. The sample shows approximately 1.9 million clones, about 94% of them seen only once. The material sequenced was naive CD8+ T cells from PBMCs. The receptors derive from a man aged 18 to 29 in good health. Some clones in this sample may be carry-over from other donors' samples. Each CDR3 is given with its conserved first and last residue. A D gene is named only where the DNA matches it firmly.

TRBJ2-5,TRBV5-6,NA,TGTGCCAGCAGCTTGGCAAGGAATTGGGCGGGACAAGAGACCCAGTACTTC,CASSLARNWAGQETQYF
TRBJ2-7,TRBV5-1,NA,TGCGCCAGCAGCTCCCGGGACATCTCCTACGAGCAGTACTTC,CASSSRDISYEQYF
TRBJ1-1,TRBV7-9,NA,TGTGCCAGCAGCTTAATTTCGCGGAACACTGAAGCTTTCTTT,CASSLISRNTEAFF
TRBJ2-3,TRBV4-1,TRBD2,TGCGCCAGCAGCCAACCGGGACTAGCGGGCTTTGCAGATACGCAGTATTTT,CASSQPGLAGFADTQYF
TRBJ2-7,TRBV28,NA,TGTGCCAGCAGTTTCAAACAGACCTACGAGCAGTACTTC,CASSFKQTYEQYF
TRBJ2-7,TRBV7-9,NA,TGTGCCAGCAGCTTAGTAGGTGGGGCGGCGAGGGAGCAGTACTTC,CASSLVGGAAREQYF
TRBJ2-1,TRBV2,NA,TGTGCCAGCACCCTTTCTAATGAGCAGTTCTTC,CASTLSNEQFF
TRBJ2-1,TRBV28,NA,TGTGCCAGCAGTCTCCCTAGAACTAGTATCCCCTCCCTTAACAATGAGCAGTTCTTC,CASSLPRTSIPSLNNEQFF
TRBJ1-4,TRBV7-9,NA,TGTGCCAGCAGCATAGACTCCGGTACCCTACGGGAAAAACTGTTTTTT,CASSIDSGTLREKLFF
TRBJ2-5,TRBV30,NA,TGTGCCTGGAGTATTGGCGGGTACCAAGAGACCCAGTACTTC,CAWSIGGYQETQYF